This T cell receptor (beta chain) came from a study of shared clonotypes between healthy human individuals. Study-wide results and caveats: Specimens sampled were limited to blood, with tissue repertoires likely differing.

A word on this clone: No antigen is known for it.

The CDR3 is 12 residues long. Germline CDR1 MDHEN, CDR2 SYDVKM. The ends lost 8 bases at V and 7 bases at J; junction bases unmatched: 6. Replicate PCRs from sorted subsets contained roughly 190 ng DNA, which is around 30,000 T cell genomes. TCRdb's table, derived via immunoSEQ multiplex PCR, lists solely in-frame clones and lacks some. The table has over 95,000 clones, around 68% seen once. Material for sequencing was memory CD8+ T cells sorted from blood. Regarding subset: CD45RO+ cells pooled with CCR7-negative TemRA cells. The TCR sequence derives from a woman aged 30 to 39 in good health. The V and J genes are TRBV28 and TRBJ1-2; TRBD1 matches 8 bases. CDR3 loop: CASLAGGSGYTF. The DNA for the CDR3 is TGTGCCAGCCTGGCAGGGGGCAGTGGCTACACCTTC.